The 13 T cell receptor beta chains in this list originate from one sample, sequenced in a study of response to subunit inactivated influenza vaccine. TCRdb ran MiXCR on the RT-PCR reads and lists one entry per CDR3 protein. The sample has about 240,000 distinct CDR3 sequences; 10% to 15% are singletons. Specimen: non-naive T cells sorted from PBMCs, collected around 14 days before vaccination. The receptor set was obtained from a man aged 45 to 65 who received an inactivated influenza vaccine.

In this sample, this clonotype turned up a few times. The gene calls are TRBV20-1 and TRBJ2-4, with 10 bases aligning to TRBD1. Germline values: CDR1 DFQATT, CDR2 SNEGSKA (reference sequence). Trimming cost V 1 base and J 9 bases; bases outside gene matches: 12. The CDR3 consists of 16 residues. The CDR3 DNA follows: TGCAGTGCTAGAGCCCCGACAGGGGGCGCCGTAACCATTCAGTACTTC. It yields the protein CSARAPTGGAVTIQYF.

In DNA, the CDR3 is TGTGCCTGGCAAAGACTAGCGGGGGCCTACAATGAGCAGTTCTTC. Translating it yields CAWQRLAGAYNEQFF. The V and J genes are TRBV30 and TRBJ2-1, with 12 positions matching TRBD2. After removal of 5 bases from V and 2 bases from J, the junction contained 4 bases not matched to a gene. Germline CDR1 is GTSNPN and CDR2 is SVGIG (reference sequence). CDR3 length: 15 amino acids. Supplemented by reference TRBV30 and TRBJ2-1, the full variable domain reads SQTIHQWPATLVQPVGSPLSLECTVEGTSNPNLYWYRQAAGRGLQLLFYSVGIGQISSEVPQNLSASRPQDRQFILSSKKLLLSDSGFYLCAWQRLAGAYNEQFFGPGTRLTVL.

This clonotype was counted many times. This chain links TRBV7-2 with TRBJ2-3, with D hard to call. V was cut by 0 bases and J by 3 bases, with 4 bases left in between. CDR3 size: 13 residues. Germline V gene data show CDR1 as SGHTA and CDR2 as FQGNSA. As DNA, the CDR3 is TGTGCCAGCAGCTTAGCACCAACAGATACGCAGTATTTT. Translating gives CASSLAPTDTQYF. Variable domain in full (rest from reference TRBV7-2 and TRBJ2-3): GAGVSQSPSNKVTEKGKDVELRCDPISGHTALYWYRQSLGQGLEFLIYFQGNSAPDKSGLPSDRFSAERTGGSVSTLTIQRTQQEDSAVYLCASSLAPTDTQYFGPGTRLTVL.

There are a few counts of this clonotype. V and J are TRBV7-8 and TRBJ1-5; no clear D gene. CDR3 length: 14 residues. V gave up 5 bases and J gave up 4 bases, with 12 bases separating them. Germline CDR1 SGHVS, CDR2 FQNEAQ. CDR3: CASSASDINQPQHF. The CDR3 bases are TGTGCCAGCAGCGCATCAGACATAAATCAGCCCCAGCATTTT.

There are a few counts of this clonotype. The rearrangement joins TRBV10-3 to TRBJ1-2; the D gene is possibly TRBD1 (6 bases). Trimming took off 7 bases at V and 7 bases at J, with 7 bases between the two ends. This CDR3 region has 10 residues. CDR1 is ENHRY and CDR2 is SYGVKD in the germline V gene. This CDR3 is CAIKTGGYTF. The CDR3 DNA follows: TGTGCCATCAAGACAGGTGGCTACACCTTC.

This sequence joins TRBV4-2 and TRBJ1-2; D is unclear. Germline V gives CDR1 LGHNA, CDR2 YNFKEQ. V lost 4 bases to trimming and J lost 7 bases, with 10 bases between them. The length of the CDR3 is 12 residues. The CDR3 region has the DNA TGTGCCAGCAGCCGACAAGAGGGTGGCTACACCTTC. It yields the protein CASSRQEGGYTF.

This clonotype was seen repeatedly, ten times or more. The CDR3 here is CASSGTSGGANYEQFF. The CDR3 nucleotides are TGTGCCAGCAGCGGAACTAGCGGGGGGGCAAATTATGAGCAGTTCTTC. The V gene is TRBV7-2, the J gene TRBJ2-1; 13 positions match TRBD2. Germline-derived CDR1 and CDR2 are SGHTA and FQGNSA. The CDR3 totals 16 residues. V shed 5 bases, J shed 8 bases, and the junction held 9 bases outside the gene matches.

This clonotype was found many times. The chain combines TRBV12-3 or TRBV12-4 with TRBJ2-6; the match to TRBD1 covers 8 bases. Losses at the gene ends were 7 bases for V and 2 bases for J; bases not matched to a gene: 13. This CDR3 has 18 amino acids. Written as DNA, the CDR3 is TGTGCCAGCACCCGGACAGGGTTACTTGACCCTGGGGCCAACGTCCTGACTTTC. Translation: CASTRTGLLDPGANVLTF.

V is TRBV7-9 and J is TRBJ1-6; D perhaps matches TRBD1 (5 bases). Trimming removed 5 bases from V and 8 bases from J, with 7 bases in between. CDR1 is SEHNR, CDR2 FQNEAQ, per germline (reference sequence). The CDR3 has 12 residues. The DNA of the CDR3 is TGTGCCAGCAGCCTGGGGGATTCACCCCTCCACTTT. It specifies CASSLGDSPLHF. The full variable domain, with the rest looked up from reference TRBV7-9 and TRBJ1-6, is DTGVSQNPRHKITKRGQNVTFRCDPISEHNRLYWYRQTLGQGPEFLTYFQNEAQLEKSRLLSDRFSAERPKGSFSTLEIQRTEQGDSAMYLCASSLGDSPLHFGNGTRLTVT.

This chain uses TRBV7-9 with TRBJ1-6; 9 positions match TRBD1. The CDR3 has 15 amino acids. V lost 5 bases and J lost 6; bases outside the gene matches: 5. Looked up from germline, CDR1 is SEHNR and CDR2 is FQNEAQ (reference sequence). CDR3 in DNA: TGTGCCAGCAGCGCCTCGGGACAGGGTAATTCACCCCTCCACTTT. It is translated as CASSASGQGNSPLHF.

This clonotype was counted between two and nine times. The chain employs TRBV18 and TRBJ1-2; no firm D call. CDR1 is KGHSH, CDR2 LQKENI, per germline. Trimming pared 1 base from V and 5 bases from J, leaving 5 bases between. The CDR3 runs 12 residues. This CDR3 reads CASSPQEYGYTF. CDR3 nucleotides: TGTGCCAGCTCACCACAGGAGTATGGCTACACCTTC. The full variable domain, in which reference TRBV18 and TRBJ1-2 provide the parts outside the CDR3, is NAGVMQNPRHLVRRRGQEARLRCSPMKGHSHVYWYRQLPEEGLKFMVYLQKENIIDESGMPKERFSAEFPKEGPSILRIQQVVRGDSAAYFCASSPQEYGYTFGSGTRLTVV.

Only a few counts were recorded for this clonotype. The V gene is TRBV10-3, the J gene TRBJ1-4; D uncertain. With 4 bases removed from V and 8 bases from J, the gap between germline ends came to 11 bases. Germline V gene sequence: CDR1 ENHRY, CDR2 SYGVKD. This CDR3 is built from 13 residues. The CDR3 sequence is CAISAKGGEKLFF. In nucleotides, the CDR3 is TGTGCCATCAGTGCCAAAGGAGGGGAAAAACTGTTTTTT.

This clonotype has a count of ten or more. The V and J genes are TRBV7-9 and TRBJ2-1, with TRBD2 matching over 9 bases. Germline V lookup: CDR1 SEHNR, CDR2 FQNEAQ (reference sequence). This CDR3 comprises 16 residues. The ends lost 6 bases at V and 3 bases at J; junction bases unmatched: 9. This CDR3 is CASSYGGGAYYNEQFF. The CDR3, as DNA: TGTGCCAGCAGTTACGGCGGGGGGGCGTACTACAATGAGCAGTTCTTC.